One T cell receptor beta chain is described in this entry. The entry originates in a study of blood T cell repertoires in COVID-19. Study at large: Sites in the United States, Italy and Spain provided acute and convalescent COVID-19 samples. Sources were T cells, B-cell-depleted T cells, or PBMCs; the material itself was cDNA or gDNA.

How the authors handled the data: The assay estimated nucleated cells by amplifying reference gene primers. TCRdb's table, derived via immunoSEQ multiplex PCR, lists solely in-frame clones and lacks some. That table gives V, J and clone size, and the DNA gave D and trimming. Found here are about 130,000 clones, over 75% of them singletons; the top ten hold about 2%. CDR1 is LGHDT and CDR2 is YNNKEL in the germline V gene (reference sequence). The CDR3 is 15 residues long. The ends lost 4 bases at V and 0 bases at J; junction bases unmatched: 5. This receptor was taken from a man between 65 and 85 years old with active COVID-19. This chain connects TRBV3-1 (or the pseudogene TRBV3-2) to TRBJ1-1, with 7 bases aligning to TRBD1. Sequencing was carried out using peripheral blood. CDR3 DNA sequence: TGTGCCAGCAGCCTCCGAGGACAGGTGAACACTGAAGCTTTCTTT. It codes for CASSLRGQVNTEAFF.